This T cell receptor (beta chain) was observed in a study of blood T cell repertoires in COVID-19. Study-level background: Sources were T cells, B-cell-depleted T cells, or PBMCs; the material itself was cDNA or gDNA.

V lost 1 base, J lost 0 bases, and 15 bases lay in between. CDR1 is MDHEN and CDR2 is SYDVKM in the germline V gene. The CDR3 runs to 17 residues. In the authors' methods: Quantification of nucleated cells was approximated via reference gene primer amplification. Assay used: immunoSEQ multiplex PCR; TCRdb lists only in-frame clones, some missing. V, J and clone size were drawn from that table, and D and trimming were deduced from the DNA. The profile shows some 70,000 clones, 82% of them singletons. The sequencing sample was made of peripheral blood. This TCR came from a woman in her fifties or sixties with acute or convalescent COVID-19. V and J are TRBV28 and TRBJ1-2, with unresolved D. The chain's CDR3 is CASSLFPRHRTNYGYTF. Written as DNA, the CDR3 is TGTGCCAGCAGTTTATTCCCCCGCCACAGAACTAACTATGGCTACACCTTC.